This is a list of T cell receptor beta chains from one sample in a study of T cells in Graves' hyperthyroidism and ophthalmopathy. TCRdb re-called the multiplex PCR reads through MiXCR, storing one row per CDR3 protein. This sample has about 340,000 distinct CDR3 sequences, with about 20% found just once. Sample: blood. The receptors shown here come from a woman aged 45-60 years with Graves' hyperthyroidism. CDR3s include the opening cysteine and the closing phenylalanine or tryptophan. Fields, in order: J gene, D gene, V gene, clone size, CDR3 length, CDR3 protein, CDR3 DNA. The D gene is left open where the match is weak. Not every row has a clone size; where given, it reads once, few, many or a size class.

>TRBJ1-3|NA|TRBV4-1|few|16
CASSQAVGASGNTIYF
TGCGCCAGCAGCCAAGCGGTTGGGGCTTCTGGAAACACCATATATTTT
>TRBJ2-2|NA|TRBV29-1|few|11
CSVSRTGELFF
TGCAGCGTATCTAGGACCGGGGAGCTGTTTTTT
>TRBJ1-6|NA|TRBV7-8|NA|15
CASSSYPGVNSPLHF
TGTGCCAGCAGCTCCTACCCAGGGGTAAATTCACCCCTCCACTTT
>TRBJ2-7|TRBD1|TRBV2|NA|12
CASRDSPYEQYF
TGTGCCAGCCGGGACAGTCCCTACGAGCAGTACTTC
>TRBJ1-1|TRBD1|TRBV28|many|15
CASSLGDRGWPEAFF
TGTGCCAGCAGTTTAGGAGACAGGGGTTGGCCTGAAGCTTTCTTT
>TRBJ2-1|TRBD2|TRBV7-2|NA|18
CASSGTSGGYSPYNEQFF
TGTGCCAGCAGTGGGACTAGCGGGGGGTATTCCCCCTACAATGAGCAGTTCTTC
>TRBJ2-1|NA|TRBV12-5|few|14
CASGLAGVGNEQFF
TGTGCTAGTGGTTTGGCAGGGGTGGGAAATGAGCAGTTCTTC
>TRBJ2-1|TRBD1|TRBV18|NA|17
CASSPQAGTGGYNEQFF
TGTGCCAGCTCACCACAAGCCGGGACAGGGGGCTACAATGAGCAGTTCTTC
>TRBJ2-1|TRBD2|TRBV5-1|many|14
CASSPIAGGNEQFF
TGCGCCAGCAGCCCGATAGCGGGAGGAAATGAGCAGTTCTTC
>TRBJ1-1|NA|TRBV15|NA|14
CATRPYRDGTEAFF
TGTGCCACCAGACCTTACAGGGATGGCACTGAAGCTTTCTTT
>TRBJ1-1|NA|TRBV2|many|15
CASSERSGVDTEAFF
TGTGCCAGCAGTGAAAGGTCAGGTGTGGACACTGAAGCTTTCTTT
>TRBJ2-5|TRBD2|TRBV20-1|few|13
CSAIGLAQETQYF
TGCAGTGCGATTGGACTAGCACAAGAGACCCAGTACTTC
>TRBJ2-7|NA|TRBV5-5|NA|14
CASSSTGSVYEQYF
TGTGCCAGCAGCTCTACAGGGTCCGTCTACGAGCAGTACTTC
>TRBJ2-1|TRBD2|TRBV12-5|many|17
CASGPSASSGGANEQFF
TGTGCTAGTGGTCCATCCGCCTCTAGCGGGGGGGCGAATGAGCAGTTCTTC
>TRBJ2-3|NA|TRBV20-1|many|15
CSASSTGTTTDTQYF
TGCAGTGCTAGCTCCACAGGGACCACCACAGATACGCAGTATTTT
>TRBJ2-3|NA|TRBV30|many|15
CALTSGEGETDTQYF
TGTGCCTTAACCTCCGGGGAGGGGGAGACAGATACGCAGTATTTT
>TRBJ2-1|TRBD2|TRBV3-1|few|14
CASSQDLQRGGRFF
TGTGCCAGCAGCCAAGATCTCCAGCGGGGGGGCCGGTTCTTC
>TRBJ1-1|TRBD1|TRBV18|NA|17
CASSPPRTGVVFIRAFF
TGTGCCAGCTCACCACCTCGGACAGGGGTGGTCTTTATTCGAGCTTTCTTT
>TRBJ2-2|NA|TRBV5-1|few|15
CASSLVSTNTGELFF
TGCGCCAGCAGCTTGGTATCAACGAACACCGGGGAGCTGTTTTTT
>TRBJ1-5|NA|TRBV20-1|many|15
CSARDLGGSNQPQHF
TGCAGTGCCAGGGATCTGGGAGGTAGCAATCAGCCCCAGCATTTT
>TRBJ1-4|NA|TRBV12-3/TRBV12-4|NA|13
CASSYRGNEKLFF
TGTGCCAGCAGTTACCGGGGTAATGAAAAACTGTTTTTT
>TRBJ2-1|TRBD2|TRBV27|few|16
CASNPASGVIYNEQFF
TGTGCCAGCAATCCAGCTAGCGGAGTTATATACAATGAGCAGTTCTTC
>TRBJ1-2|NA|TRBV28|few|15
CASSFLVGGTYGYTF
TGTGCCAGCAGTTTCCTAGTGGGGGGCACCTATGGCTACACCTTC
>TRBJ2-3|TRBD2|TRBV29-1|NA|14
CSVERDGGAMGQYF
TGCAGCGTTGAACGGGACGGGGGGGCTATGGGGCAGTATTTT
>TRBJ1-4|TRBD1|TRBV7-2|NA|15
CASGRRDRGREKLFF
TGTGCCAGCGGACGCCGGGACAGGGGGCGGGAAAAACTGTTTTTT
>TRBJ2-1|NA|TRBV19|NA|16
CASSIEKGAGYNEQFF
TGTGCCAGTAGTATAGAAAAGGGTGCAGGCTACAATGAGCAGTTCTTC
>TRBJ2-1|NA|TRBV7-9|few|13
CASSLALGDEQFF
TGTGCCAGCAGCTTAGCGCTGGGCGATGAGCAGTTCTTC
>TRBJ1-2|TRBD1|TRBV27|once|13
CASRGQGVSGYTF
TGTGCCAGCAGGGGACAGGGGGTGTCTGGCTACACCTTC
>TRBJ1-3|NA|TRBV5-1|many|15
CASSWSGAAGNTIYF
TGCGCCAGCAGCTGGAGCGGAGCAGCTGGAAACACCATATATTTT
>TRBJ1-2|TRBD1|TRBV3-1|NA|14
CASSQATGDYGYTF
TGTGCCAGCAGTCAAGCGACAGGGGACTATGGCTACACCTTC
>TRBJ2-3|TRBD1|TRBV20-1|few|14
CSAAGTGVTDTQYF
TGCAGTGCTGCCGGGACAGGGGTTACAGATACGCAGTATTTT
>TRBJ2-4|NA|TRBV2|once|14
CASSTRTRTNIRYF
TGTGCCAGCTCGACCCGGACCCGGACGAACATTCGGTACTTC
>TRBJ1-1|NA|TRBV5-1|few|15
CASSLGMNRDTEAFF
TGCGCCAGCAGCTTAGGAATGAACAGGGACACTGAAGCTTTCTTT
>TRBJ1-1|NA|TRBV2|few|14
CASIRRGWDTEAFF
TGTGCCAGCATCAGGAGGGGATGGGACACTGAAGCTTTCTTT
>TRBJ2-3|NA|TRBV4-1|NA|16
CASSQARIATTDTQYF
TGCGCCAGCAGCCAAGCGCGGATAGCTACCACAGATACGCAGTATTTT
>TRBJ2-3|NA|TRBV7-8|NA|16
CASSGRDSPSTDTQYF
TGTGCCAGCAGCGGCCGGGACTCTCCTAGCACAGATACGCAGTATTTT
>TRBJ1-1|TRBD1|TRBV29-1|few|15
CSVEEDRGTMTEAFF
TGCAGCGTTGAAGAGGACAGGGGGACGATGACTGAAGCTTTCTTT
>TRBJ2-1|NA|TRBV5-1|many|11
CASSLEQEQFF
TGCGCCAGCAGCTTGGAACAGGAGCAGTTCTTC
>TRBJ1-1|NA|TRBV4-2|few|15
CASSQTLSGVTEAFF
TGTGCCAGCAGCCAGACACTTTCGGGAGTCACTGAAGCTTTCTTT
>TRBJ1-2|NA|TRBV20-1|few|11
CSARDGDGYTF
TGCAGTGCTAGAGATGGGGATGGCTACACCTTC
>TRBJ1-5|TRBD1|TRBV6-1|NA|16
CTSSGIRDRASQPQHF
TGTACCAGCAGTGGAATCCGGGACAGGGCAAGTCAGCCCCAGCATTTT
>TRBJ2-3|TRBD2|TRBV7-9|once|15
CAGKPLAGDTDTQYF
TGTGCCGGAAAGCCCCTAGCGGGGGACACAGATACGCAGTATTTT
>TRBJ2-3|TRBD2|TRBV7-6|few|16
CASSLTPGLGADTQYF
TGTGCCAGCAGCCTAACGCCGGGACTAGGGGCAGATACGCAGTATTTT
>TRBJ2-1|NA|TRBV12-5|few|12
CASGLVGDEQFF
TGTGCTAGTGGTTTGGTAGGGGATGAGCAGTTCTTC
>TRBJ1-4|NA|TRBV7-9|NA|18
CASSLGFEQLRTNEKLFF
TGTGCCAGCAGCCTGGGTTTTGAACAACTTAGGACTAATGAAAAACTGTTTTTT
>TRBJ2-2|TRBD2|TRBV5-1|NA|15
CASSDPGLGTGELFF
TGCGCCAGCAGCGATCCGGGACTAGGAACCGGGGAGCTGTTTTTT
>TRBJ2-3|TRBD1|TRBV12-3/TRBV12-4|NA|14
CASLHGQVTDTQYF
TGTGCCAGCTTACACGGACAGGTCACAGATACGCAGTATTTT
>TRBJ1-5|NA|TRBV20-1|many|13
CSARETANQPQHF
TGCAGTGCGAGAGAGACAGCCAATCAGCCCCAGCATTTT
>TRBJ2-1|TRBD2|TRBV19|few|18
CASSGGTSGRKSHNEQFF
TGTGCCAGTAGTGGCGGAACTAGCGGGAGAAAAAGTCACAATGAGCAGTTCTTC
>TRBJ1-1|NA|TRBV7-6|NA|13
CASSLGGGIEAFF
TGTGCCAGCAGCTTAGGGGGTGGGATTGAAGCTTTCTTT
>TRBJ2-2|NA|TRBV6-6|NA|12
CASSYGTGELFF
TGTGCCAGCAGTTACGGCACCGGGGAGCTGTTTTTT
>TRBJ1-1|NA|TRBV20-1|many|12
CSARAPYTEAFF
TGCAGTGCTAGGGCACCCTACACTGAAGCTTTCTTT
>TRBJ2-3|TRBD2|TRBV5-4|few|17
CASSLDQRGISAYTQYF
TGTGCCAGCAGCTTGGATCAGCGGGGGATCTCCGCATATACGCAGTATTTT
>TRBJ2-3|NA|TRBV24-1|few|13
CATSETGTDTQYF
TGTGCCACCAGCGAAACAGGGACAGATACGCAGTATTTT
>TRBJ2-1|TRBD1|TRBV10-2|few|17
CASSESNDRAWGNEQFF
TGCGCCAGCAGTGAGAGCAATGACAGGGCGTGGGGCAATGAGCAGTTCTTC
>TRBJ1-2|NA|TRBV29-1|NA|12
CSVEVTTGGYTF
TGCAGCGTTGAGGTCACAACGGGTGGCTACACCTTC
>TRBJ1-2|NA|TRBV14|NA|13
CASSQEWDYGYTF
TGTGCCAGCAGCCAAGAGTGGGACTATGGCTACACCTTC
>TRBJ2-1|NA|TRBV20-1|few|13
CSARVPYNNEQFF
TGCAGTGCTAGAGTTCCCTACAACAATGAGCAGTTCTTC
>TRBJ2-1|TRBD2|TRBV29-1|few|13
CSLVGLAGNEQFF
TGCAGCCTCGTAGGACTAGCGGGGAATGAGCAGTTCTTC
>TRBJ2-1|TRBD2|TRBV28|few|14
CASSLGLAGAEQFF
TGTGCCAGCAGTTTAGGTCTAGCGGGGGCTGAGCAGTTCTTC